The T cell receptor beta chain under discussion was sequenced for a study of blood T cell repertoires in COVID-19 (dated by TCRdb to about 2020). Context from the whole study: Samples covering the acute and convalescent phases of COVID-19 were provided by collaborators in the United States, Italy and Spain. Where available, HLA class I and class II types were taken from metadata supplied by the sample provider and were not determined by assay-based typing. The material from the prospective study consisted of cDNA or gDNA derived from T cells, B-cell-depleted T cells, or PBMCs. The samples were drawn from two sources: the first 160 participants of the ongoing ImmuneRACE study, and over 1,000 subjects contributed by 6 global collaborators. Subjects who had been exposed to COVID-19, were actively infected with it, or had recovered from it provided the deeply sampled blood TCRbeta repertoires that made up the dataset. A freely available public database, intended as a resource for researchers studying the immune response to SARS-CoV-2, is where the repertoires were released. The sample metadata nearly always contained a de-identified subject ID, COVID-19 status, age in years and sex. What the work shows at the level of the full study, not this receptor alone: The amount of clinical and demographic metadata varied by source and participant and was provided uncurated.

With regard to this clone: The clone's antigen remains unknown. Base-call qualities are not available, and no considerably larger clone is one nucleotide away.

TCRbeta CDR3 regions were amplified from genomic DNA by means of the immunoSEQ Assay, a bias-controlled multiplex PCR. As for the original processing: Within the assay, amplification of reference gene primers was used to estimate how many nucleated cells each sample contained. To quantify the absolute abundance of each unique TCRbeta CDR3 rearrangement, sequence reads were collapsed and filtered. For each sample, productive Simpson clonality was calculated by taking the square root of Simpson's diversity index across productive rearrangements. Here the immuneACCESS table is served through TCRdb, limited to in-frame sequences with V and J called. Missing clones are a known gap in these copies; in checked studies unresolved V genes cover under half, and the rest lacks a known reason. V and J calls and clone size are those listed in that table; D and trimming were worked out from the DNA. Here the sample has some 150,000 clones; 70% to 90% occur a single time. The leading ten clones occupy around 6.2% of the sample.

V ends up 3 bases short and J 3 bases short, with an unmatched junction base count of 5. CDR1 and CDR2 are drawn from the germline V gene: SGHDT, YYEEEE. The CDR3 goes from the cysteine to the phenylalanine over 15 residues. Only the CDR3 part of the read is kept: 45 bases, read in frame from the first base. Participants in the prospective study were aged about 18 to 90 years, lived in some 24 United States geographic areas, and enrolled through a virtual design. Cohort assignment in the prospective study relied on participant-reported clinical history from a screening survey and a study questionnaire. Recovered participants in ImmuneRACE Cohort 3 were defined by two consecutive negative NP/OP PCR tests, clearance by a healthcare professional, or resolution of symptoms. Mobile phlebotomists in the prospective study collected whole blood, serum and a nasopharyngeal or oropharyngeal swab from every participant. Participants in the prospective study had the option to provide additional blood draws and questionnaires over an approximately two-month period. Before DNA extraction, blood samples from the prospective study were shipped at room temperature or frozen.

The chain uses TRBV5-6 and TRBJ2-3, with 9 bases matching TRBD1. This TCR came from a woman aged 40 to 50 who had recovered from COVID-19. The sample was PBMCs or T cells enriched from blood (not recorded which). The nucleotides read TGTGCCAGCAGCTCGGGGACAGGGCGAACAGATACGCAGTATTTT. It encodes CASSSGTGRTDTQYF.